One TCR beta chain is described in this entry. The target of this receptor is not known. No much larger clone is present one base from it, and per-base qualities are unavailable. TCRbeta CDR3 regions were amplified from genomic DNA using the immunoSEQ Assay, a bias-controlled multiplex PCR. As for how the authors treated the data: The number of nucleated cells in each sample was estimated from the amplification of reference gene primers within the assay. To quantify the absolute abundance of each unique TCRbeta CDR3 rearrangement, sequence reads were collapsed and filtered. Productive Simpson clonality was computed per sample as the square root of Simpson's diversity index over productive rearrangements. The immuneACCESS repertoire file appears here via TCRdb, limited to in-frame rearrangements. These files lack a portion of the clones; in checked studies, under half of the deficit traces to unresolved V genes, and the cause of the others is not known. For V, J and clone size, that table is used; D and trimming come from the DNA. The sample table records about 29,000 clones; 70% to 85% of these occur just once. Jointly, the top ten make up more than 1.5% of the sample.

The record originates from a study of blood T cell repertoires in COVID-19 (dated by TCRdb to between 2020 and 2021). Some background on the complete study: Collaborator samples came from the United States, Italy and Spain and covered acute and convalescent phases of COVID-19. The samples were drawn from two sources: the first 160 participants of the ongoing ImmuneRACE study, and 1,000 to 1,500 subjects contributed by 6 global collaborators. Where available, HLA class I and class II types were taken from metadata supplied by the sample provider and were not determined by assay-based typing. The dataset comprised deeply sampled blood TCRbeta repertoires from subjects exposed to, actively infected with, or recovered from COVID-19. A de-identified subject ID, COVID-19 status, age in years and sex were almost always included in the sample metadata. A freely available public database, intended as a resource for researchers studying the immune response to SARS-CoV-2, is where the repertoires were released. The material from the prospective study consisted of cDNA or gDNA derived from T cells, B-cell-depleted T cells, or PBMCs. Here is what the overall study found, with its caveats: Clinical and demographic metadata were provided uncurated, with the amount varying by source and participant.

Each collaborating institution followed its own protocols to collect whole blood in K2EDTA tubes. For TCRbeta analysis, collaborator samples were shipped as frozen whole blood, as isolated PBMCs, or as DNA extracted from either sample type. The germline V gene yields SNHLY for CDR1 and FYNNEI for CDR2. From its cysteine to its phenylalanine, the CDR3 spans 15 amino acids. Left in the record is the CDR3 DNA by itself, 45 bases read in frame from the first base. For this chain, trimming is 1 base at the V end and 5 bases at the J end, and the number of junction bases without a gene match is 3. The V and J segments used are TRBV2 and TRBJ1-4, and 8 junction bases match TRBD1. The TCR sequence derives from a man older than 75 with active or convalescent COVID-19. Sequenced sample: peripheral blood. The sequence in DNA is TGTGCCAGCAGTGAAGGTGGACAGGGAAATGAAAAACTGTTTTTT. It translates to CASSEGGQGNEKLFF.